This T cell receptor (beta chain) was captured in a study of blood T cells in healthy people across ages. Trimming shortened V by 1 base and J by 4 bases, and 10 bases separated the two germline ends. The germline CDR1 and CDR2 sequences are MGHDK and SYGVNS. The length of the CDR3 is 14 residues. Caucasian, healthy and from Russia, the donors were aged between about 6 and 90. Primed by a sample-barcoded 5' primer and a J-beta primer mix, a second PCR proceeded for about 6 to 12 cycles. One entry per CDR3 protein, called by TCRdb with MiXCR from the 5' RACE reads. The data hold about 1.8 million distinct CDR3 sequences, with 49% observed a single time.

The origin of this receptor is a woman aged 40 to 55 in good health. The source material was blood. The chain joins TRBV25-1 to TRBJ1-2; D is perhaps TRBD1 (5 bases). The CDR3: CASSESAGGYGYTF. The CDR3, as DNA: TGTGCCAGCAGTGAATCTGCCGGGGGCTATGGCTACACCTTC.